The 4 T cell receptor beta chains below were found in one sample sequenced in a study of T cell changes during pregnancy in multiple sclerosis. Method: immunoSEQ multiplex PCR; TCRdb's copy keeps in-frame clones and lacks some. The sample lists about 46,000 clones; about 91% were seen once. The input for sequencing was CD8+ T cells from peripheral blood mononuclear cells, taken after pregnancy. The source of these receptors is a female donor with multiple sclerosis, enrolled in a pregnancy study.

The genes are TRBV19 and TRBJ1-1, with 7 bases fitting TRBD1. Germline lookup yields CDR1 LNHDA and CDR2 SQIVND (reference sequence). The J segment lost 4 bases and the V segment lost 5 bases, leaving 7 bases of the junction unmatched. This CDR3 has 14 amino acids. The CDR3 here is CASSSQGGGTEAFF. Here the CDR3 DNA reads TGTGCCAGTAGTTCGCAGGGGGGCGGCACTGAAGCTTTCTTT. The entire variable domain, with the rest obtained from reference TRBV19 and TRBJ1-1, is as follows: DGGITQSPKYLFRKEGQNVTLSCEQNLNHDAMYWYRQDPGQGLRLIYYSQIVNDFQKGDIAEGYSVSREKKESFPLTVTSAQKNPTAFYLCASSSQGGGTEAFFGQGTRLTVV.

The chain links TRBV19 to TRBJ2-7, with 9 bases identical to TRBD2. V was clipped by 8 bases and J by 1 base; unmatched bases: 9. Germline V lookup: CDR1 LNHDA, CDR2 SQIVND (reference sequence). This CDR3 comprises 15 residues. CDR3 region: CASSGGAGGSYEQYF. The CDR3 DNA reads TGTGCCAGTTCCGGGGGAGCGGGGGGATCCTACGAGCAGTACTTC.

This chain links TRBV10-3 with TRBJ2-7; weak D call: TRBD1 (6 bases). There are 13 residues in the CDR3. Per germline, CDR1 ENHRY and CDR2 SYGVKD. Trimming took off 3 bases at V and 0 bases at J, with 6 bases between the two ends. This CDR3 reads CAISDRGSYEQYF. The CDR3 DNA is TGTGCCATCAGTGACAGGGGCTCCTACGAGCAGTACTTC.

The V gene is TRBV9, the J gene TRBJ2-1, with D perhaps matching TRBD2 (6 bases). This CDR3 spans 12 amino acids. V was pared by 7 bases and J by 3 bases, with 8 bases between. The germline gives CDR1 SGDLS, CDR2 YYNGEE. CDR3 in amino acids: CASGGNYNEQFF. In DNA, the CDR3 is TGTGCCAGCGGGGGGAACTACAATGAGCAGTTCTTC.